This TCR beta chain originates from a study of technical replicates of blood from a handful of donors. There are 14 residues in the CDR3. Trimming cost V 3 bases and J 0 bases, with 6 bases left between them. Germline CDR1 and CDR2: MNHEY and SMNVEV (reference sequence). The method was immunoSEQ multiplex PCR; TCRdb's version includes in-frame clones alone and lacks a portion of them. Of some 64,000 clones in the sample, about 90% were seen once. Material for sequencing was PBMCs. The J gene is TRBJ1-5, the V gene TRBV27; D remains unclear. The receptor comes from a human donor in good health. Some clones in this sample may be carry-over from other donors' samples. The CDR3, as DNA: TGTGCCAGCAGTTTCGGGGATAGCAATCAGCCCCAGCATTTT. Translation gives CASSFGDSNQPQHF.